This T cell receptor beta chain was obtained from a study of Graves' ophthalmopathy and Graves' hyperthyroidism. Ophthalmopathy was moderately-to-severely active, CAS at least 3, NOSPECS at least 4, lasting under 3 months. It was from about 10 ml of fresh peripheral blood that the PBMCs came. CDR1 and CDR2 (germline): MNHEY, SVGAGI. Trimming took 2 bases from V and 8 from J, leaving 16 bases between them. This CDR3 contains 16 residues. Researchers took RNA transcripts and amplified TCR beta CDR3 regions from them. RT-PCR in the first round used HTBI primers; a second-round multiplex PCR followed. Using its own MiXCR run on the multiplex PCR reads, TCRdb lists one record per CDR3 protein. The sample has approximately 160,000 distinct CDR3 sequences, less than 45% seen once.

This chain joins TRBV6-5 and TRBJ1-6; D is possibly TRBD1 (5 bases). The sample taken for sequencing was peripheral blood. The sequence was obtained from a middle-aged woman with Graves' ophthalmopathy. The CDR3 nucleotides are TGTGCCAGCAGTTACATCGGGACGTCTATCGATTCACCCCTCCACTTT. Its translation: CASSYIGTSIDSPLHF.